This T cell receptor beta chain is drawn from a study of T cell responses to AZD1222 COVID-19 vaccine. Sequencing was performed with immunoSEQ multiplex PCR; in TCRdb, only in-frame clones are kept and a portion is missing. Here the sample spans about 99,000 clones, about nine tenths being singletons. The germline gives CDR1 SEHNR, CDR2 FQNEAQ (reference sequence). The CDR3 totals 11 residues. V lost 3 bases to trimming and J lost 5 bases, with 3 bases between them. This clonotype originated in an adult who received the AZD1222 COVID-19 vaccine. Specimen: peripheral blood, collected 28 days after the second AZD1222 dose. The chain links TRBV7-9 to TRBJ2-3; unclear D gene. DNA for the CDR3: TGTGCCAGCAGCTTGCTAGATACGCAGTATTTT. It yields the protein CASSLLDTQYF.